This TCR beta chain originates from a study of shared clonotypes between healthy human individuals. Findings and caveats of the study: The study found lower generation probabilities in non-shared clonotypes than in those shared by all four donors. The small donor group covered limited genetic and exposure diversity.

A word on this clone: Its matching antigen is unknown.

Replicate PCRs for sorted subsets used 200 to 250 ng DNA; this equaled 25,000 to 35,000 T cell genomes. Original processing methods: Junction-only immunoSEQ sequences carried no quality scores, so filtering differed. The method was immunoSEQ multiplex PCR; TCRdb's version includes in-frame clones alone and lacks a portion of them. Clonal size and the V and J genes are those of that table, whereas D and trimming came from the DNA. Among over 1.4 million clones, around 97% were seen once, and the ten largest hold roughly 1.2%. Material: naive CD4+ T cells sorted from blood. The subset denotes: CD45RA+ positively selected. The receptor comes from a man between 25 and 39 years old in good health.

The CDR3 protein is CASSYRGGYEQYF. Written as DNA, the CDR3 is TGTGCCAGCAGCTACAGGGGTGGCTACGAGCAGTACTTC. The chain recombines TRBV7-2 with TRBJ2-7; 7 bases map to TRBD1. The J segment lost 3 bases and the V segment lost 4 bases, leaving 3 bases of the junction unmatched. Germline-derived CDR1 and CDR2 are SGHTA and FQGNSA. This CDR3 has 13 residues.